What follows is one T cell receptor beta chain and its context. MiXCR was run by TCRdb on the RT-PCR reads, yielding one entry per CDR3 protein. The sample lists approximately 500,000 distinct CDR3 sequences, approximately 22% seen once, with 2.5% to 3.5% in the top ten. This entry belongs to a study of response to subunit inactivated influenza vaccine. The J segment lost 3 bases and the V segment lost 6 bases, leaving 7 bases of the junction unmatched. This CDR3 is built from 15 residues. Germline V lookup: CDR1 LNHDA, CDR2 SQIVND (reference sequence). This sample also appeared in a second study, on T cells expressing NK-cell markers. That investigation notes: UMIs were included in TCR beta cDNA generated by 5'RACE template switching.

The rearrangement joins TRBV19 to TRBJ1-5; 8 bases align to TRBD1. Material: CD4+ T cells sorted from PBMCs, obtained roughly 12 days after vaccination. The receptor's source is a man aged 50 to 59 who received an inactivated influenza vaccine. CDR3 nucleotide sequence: TGTGCCAGTAGGACGGGACAGGCGATCAATCAGCCCCAGCATTTT. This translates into CASRTGQAINQPQHF.